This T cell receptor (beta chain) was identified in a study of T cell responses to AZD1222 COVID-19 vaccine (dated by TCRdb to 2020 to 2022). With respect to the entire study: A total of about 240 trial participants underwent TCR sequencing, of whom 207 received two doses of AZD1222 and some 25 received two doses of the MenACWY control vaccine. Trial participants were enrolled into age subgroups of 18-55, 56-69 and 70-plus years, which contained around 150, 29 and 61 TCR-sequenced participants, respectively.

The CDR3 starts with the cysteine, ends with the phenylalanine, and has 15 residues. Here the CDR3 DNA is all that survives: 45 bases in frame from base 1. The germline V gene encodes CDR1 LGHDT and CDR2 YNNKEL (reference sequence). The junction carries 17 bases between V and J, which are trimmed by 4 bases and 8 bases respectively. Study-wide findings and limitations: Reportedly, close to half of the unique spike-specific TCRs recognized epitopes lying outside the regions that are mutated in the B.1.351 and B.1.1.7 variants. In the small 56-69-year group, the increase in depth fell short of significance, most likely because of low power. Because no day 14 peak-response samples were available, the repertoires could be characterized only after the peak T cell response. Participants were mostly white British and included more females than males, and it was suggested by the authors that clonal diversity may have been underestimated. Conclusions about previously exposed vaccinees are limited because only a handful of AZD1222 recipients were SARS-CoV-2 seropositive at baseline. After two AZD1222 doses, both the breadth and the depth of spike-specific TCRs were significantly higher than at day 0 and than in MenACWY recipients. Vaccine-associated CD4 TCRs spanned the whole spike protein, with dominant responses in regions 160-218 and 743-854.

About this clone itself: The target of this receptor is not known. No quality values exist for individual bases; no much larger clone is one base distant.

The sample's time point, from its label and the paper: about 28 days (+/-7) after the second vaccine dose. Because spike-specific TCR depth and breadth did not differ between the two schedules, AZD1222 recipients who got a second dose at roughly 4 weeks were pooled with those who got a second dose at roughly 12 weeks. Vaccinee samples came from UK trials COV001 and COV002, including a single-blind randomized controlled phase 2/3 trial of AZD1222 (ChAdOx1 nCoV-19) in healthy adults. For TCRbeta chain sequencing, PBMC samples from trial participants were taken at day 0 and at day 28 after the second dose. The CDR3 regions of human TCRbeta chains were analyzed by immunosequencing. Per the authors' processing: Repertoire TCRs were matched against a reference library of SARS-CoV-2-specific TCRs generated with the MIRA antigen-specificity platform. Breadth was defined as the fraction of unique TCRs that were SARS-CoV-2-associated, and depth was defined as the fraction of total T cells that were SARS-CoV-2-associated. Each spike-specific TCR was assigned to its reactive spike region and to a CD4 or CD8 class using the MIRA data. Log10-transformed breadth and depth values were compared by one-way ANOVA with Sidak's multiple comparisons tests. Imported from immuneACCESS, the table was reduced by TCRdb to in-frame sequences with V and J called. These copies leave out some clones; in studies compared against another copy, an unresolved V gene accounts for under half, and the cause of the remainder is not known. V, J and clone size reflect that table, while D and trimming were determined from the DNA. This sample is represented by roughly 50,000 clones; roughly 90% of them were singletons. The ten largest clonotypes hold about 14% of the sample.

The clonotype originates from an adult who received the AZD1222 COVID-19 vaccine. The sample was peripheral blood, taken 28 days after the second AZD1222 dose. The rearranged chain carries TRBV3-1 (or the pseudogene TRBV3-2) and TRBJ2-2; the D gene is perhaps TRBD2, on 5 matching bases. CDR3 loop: CASSPRSKRGGELFF. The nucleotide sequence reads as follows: TGTGCCAGCAGCCCCCGATCGAAAAGAGGGGGGGAGCTGTTTTTT.